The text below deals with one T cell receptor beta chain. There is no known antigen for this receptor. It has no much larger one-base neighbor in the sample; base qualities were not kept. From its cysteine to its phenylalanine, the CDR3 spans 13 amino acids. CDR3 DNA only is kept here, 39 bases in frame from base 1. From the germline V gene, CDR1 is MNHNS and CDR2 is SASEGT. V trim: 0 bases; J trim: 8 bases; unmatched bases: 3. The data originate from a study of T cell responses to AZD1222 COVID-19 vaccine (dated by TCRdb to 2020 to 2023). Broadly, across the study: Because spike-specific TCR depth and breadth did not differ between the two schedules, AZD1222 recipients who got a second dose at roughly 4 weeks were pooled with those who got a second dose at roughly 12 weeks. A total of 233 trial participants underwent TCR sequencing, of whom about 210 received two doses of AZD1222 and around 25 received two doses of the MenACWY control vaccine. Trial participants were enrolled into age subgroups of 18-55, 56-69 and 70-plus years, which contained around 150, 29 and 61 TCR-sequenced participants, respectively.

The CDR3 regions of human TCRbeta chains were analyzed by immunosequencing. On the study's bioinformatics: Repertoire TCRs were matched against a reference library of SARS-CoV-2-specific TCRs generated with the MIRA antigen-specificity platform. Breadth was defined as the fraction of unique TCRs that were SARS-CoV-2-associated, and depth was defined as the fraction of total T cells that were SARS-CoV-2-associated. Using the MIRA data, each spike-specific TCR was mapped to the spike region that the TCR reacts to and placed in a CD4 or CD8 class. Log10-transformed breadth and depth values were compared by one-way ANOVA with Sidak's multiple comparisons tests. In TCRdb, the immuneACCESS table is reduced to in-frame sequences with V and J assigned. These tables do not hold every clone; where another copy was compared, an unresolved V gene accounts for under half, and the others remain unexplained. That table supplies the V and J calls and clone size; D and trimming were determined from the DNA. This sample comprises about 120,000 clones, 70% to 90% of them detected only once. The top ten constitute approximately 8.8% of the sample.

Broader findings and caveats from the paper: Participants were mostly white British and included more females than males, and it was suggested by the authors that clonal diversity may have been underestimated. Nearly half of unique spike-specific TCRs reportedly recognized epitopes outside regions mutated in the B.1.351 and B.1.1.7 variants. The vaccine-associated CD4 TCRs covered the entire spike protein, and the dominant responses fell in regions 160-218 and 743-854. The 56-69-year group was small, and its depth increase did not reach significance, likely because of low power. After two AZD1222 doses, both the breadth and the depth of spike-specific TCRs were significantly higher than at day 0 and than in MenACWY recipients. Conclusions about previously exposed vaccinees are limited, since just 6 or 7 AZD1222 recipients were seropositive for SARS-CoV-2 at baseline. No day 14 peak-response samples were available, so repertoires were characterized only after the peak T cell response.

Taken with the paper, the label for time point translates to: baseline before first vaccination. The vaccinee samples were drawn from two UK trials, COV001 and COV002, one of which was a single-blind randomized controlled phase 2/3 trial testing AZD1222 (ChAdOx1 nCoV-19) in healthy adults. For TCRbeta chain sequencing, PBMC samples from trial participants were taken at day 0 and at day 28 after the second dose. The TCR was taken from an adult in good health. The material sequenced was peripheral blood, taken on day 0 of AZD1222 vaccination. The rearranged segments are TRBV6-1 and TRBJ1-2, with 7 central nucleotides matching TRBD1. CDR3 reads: CASSEARDRGYTF. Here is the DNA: TGTGCCAGCAGTGAAGCTCGGGACAGAGGCTACACCTTC.